The 5 T cell receptor beta chains below come from one sample, sequenced in a study of T-cell memory formation after mild COVID-19 (dated by TCRdb to the early 2020s). Library preparation used 5' RACE. The listed sequencing device is Illumina NovaSeq 6000. TCRdb applied fastp at Q25 and MiXCR to the public reads, then kept only in-frame beta chains. Identical CDR3 proteins give one entry, which carries the most common genes and DNA. The sample profile shows 500,000 to 600,000 distinct CDR3 sequences; 15% to 20% of them were found once. 9.5% to 15% of the sample belongs to the ten largest clones. Sequenced input: PBMCs or a T cell subset sorted from them (not recorded which). Source of these receptors: an adult woman who had mild COVID-19 (a few samples of this study predate the infection). The sample titles of this study are shuffled in the database, so cell type and time point are left out; the donor was told from shared clones.

The J gene is TRBJ2-1, the V gene TRBV4-2, with 7 bases matching TRBD2. This CDR3 spans 14 amino acids. Per germline, CDR1 LGHNA and CDR2 YNFKEQ. Losses at the gene ends were 4 bases for V and 4 bases for J; bases not matched to a gene: 4. CDR3 bases: TGTGCCAGCAGCCGCACTAGCGAGTACAATGAGCAGTTCTTC. Protein: CASSRTSEYNEQFF.

This rearrangement joins TRBV6-2 or TRBV6-3 to TRBJ2-3, with 8 nucleotides matching TRBD1. Trimming removed 7 bases from V and 4 bases from J; junction bases left unmatched: 4. The CDR3 consists of 13 residues. The germline V gene encodes CDR1 MNHEY and CDR2 SVGEGT. CDR3 in amino acids: CASKDRAADTQYF. Written as DNA, the CDR3 is TGTGCCAGCAAGGACAGGGCGGCAGATACGCAGTATTTT.

This clonotype was detected only a few times. The chain employs TRBV4-3 and TRBJ2-3; 7 bases align to TRBD1. This CDR3 spans 17 amino acids. The germline gives CDR1 LGHNA, CDR2 YSLEER. Trimming cost V 1 base and J 0 bases; bases outside gene matches: 7. This chain's CDR3 is CASSQGTPGQSTDTQYF. For the CDR3, the DNA is TGCGCCAGCAGCCAAGGGACGCCGGGACAGAGCACAGATACGCAGTATTTT.

A few counts support this clonotype. V is TRBV28 and J is TRBJ2-2; unclear D gene. The CDR3 is made up of 15 amino acids. V was shortened by 6 bases and J by 0 bases, with 11 bases between the two germline ends. The germline gives CDR1 MDHEN, CDR2 SYDVKM. CDR3 amino acids: CASSRTGANTGELFF. The DNA of the CDR3 is TGTGCCAGCAGCCGGACCGGCGCGAACACCGGGGAGCTGTTTTTT.

This rearrangement joins TRBV7-2 to TRBJ2-7, with 8 nucleotides matching TRBD2. V shed 8 bases and J 0 bases; nucleotides not matched to a gene: 3. Germline CDR1 and CDR2: SGHTA and FQGNSA. CDR3 length: 13 amino acids. In nucleotides, the CDR3 is TGTGCCAGCGCACTAGCGGTCTCCTACGAGCAGTACTTC. The encoded protein is CASALAVSYEQYF.